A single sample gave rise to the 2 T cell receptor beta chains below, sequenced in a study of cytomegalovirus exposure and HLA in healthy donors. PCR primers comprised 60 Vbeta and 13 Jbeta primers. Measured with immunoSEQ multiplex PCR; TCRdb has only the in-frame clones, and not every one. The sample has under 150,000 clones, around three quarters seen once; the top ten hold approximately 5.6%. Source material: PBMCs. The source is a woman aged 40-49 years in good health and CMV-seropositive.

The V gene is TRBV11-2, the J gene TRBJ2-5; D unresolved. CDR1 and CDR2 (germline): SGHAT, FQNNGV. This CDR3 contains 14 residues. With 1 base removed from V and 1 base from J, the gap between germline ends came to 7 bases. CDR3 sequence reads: CASSLGTVQETQYF. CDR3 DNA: TGTGCCAGCAGCTTAGGAACAGTCCAAGAGACCCAGTACTTC.

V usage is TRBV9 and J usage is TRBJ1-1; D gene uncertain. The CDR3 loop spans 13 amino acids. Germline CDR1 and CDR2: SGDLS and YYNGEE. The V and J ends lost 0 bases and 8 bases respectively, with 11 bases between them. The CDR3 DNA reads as TGTGCCAGCAGCGTAGGTTGGGCAGACGAAGCTTTCTTT. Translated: CASSVGWADEAFF.